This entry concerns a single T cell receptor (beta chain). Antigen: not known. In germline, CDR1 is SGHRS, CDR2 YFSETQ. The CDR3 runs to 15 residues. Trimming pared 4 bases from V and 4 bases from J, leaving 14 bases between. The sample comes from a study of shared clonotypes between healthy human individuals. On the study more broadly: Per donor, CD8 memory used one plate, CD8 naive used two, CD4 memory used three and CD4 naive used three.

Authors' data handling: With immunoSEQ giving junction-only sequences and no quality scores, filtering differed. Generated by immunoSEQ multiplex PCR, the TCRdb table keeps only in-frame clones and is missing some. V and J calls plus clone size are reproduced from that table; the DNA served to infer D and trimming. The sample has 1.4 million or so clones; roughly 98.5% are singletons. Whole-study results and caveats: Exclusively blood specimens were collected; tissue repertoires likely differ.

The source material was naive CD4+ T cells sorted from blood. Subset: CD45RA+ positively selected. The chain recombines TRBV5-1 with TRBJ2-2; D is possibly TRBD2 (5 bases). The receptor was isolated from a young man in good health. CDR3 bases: TGCGCCAGCAGCGCGGGTGGGTCGGGCACCGGGGAGCTGTTTTTT. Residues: CASSAGGSGTGELFF.